The rows below give T cell receptor gamma chains drawn from one sample of a study of intestinal T cells in coeliac disease. With CATT, TCRdb re-called clones from the multiplex PCR reads. The data show hundreds of gamma-chain clones, 51% seen once. The source material was a duodenal biopsy. These receptors originate from a human donor with celiac disease. Both conserved end residues are part of each CDR3. Expanded clones are given a class, and other clones once, few, many or no size at all.

cdr3_length: 13; clone_size: hyperexpanded; j_call: TRGJ1/TRGJ2; v_call: TRGV4; cdr3_nt: TGTGCCACCTGGGATGGCCTGTATTATAAGAAACTCTTT; cdr3_aa: CATWDGLYYKKLF
cdr3_length: 15; clone_size: NA; j_call: TRGJ1/TRGJ2; v_call: TRGV8; cdr3_nt: TGTGCCACCTGGGATATATTGTTAACTTATTATAAGAAACTCTTT; cdr3_aa: CATWDILLTYYKKLF
cdr3_length: 15; clone_size: hyperexpanded; j_call: TRGJP2; v_call: TRGV8; cdr3_nt: TGTGCCACCTGGGAACACCTCAGTAGTGATTGGATCAAGACGTTT; cdr3_aa: CATWEHLSSDWIKTF
cdr3_length: 13; clone_size: hyperexpanded; j_call: TRGJ1/TRGJ2; v_call: TRGV2; cdr3_nt: TGTGCCACCTGGGACCGCTCCAGCTGGAAGAAACTCTTT; cdr3_aa: CATWDRSSWKKLF
cdr3_length: 14; clone_size: NA; j_call: TRGJ1/TRGJ2; v_call: TRGV5; cdr3_nt: TGTGCCGACCTGGGACAGGCTAGGAATTATAAGAAACTCTTT; cdr3_aa: CADLGQARNYKKLF
cdr3_length: 12; clone_size: NA; j_call: TRGJ1/TRGJ2; v_call: TRGV2; cdr3_nt: TGTGCCACTGGACGGTCTTATTATAAGAAACTCTTT; cdr3_aa: CATGRSYYKKLF
cdr3_length: 12; clone_size: NA; j_call: TRGJ1/TRGJ2; v_call: TRGV10; cdr3_nt: TGTGCTGCGTGGGGACATTATTATAAGAAACTCTTT; cdr3_aa: CAAWGHYYKKLF